This entry features one TCR beta chain sequence. Its antigen remains unidentified. The source of the sample is a study of T cell repertoires in cytomegalovirus infection. Study background: In public TCR beta signatures, there were indications of both CMV infection and matching HLA type.

Each CDR3 protein gets one entry after TCRdb re-called the reads with MiXCR. The sample has 740,000 or so distinct CDR3 sequences, 35% seen once. Broader study findings: The response measured ex vivo was dominated by TCR beta clonotypes (HLA-C-restricted and CMV-specific).

The source of this sequence is a human donor in good health (CMV status not recorded). Some clones in this sample may be carry-over from other donors' samples. Sequencing used PBMCs.

The CDR3: CASSQAGGTQYF. CDR3 coding DNA: TGCGCCAGCAGCCAAGCCGGGGGGACCCAGTACTTC. The rearrangement uses TRBV4-1 and TRBJ2-5, with D possibly matching TRBD2 (6 bases). Trimming left V 1 base short and J 7 bases short, with 7 bases between. Germline V gives CDR1 MGHRA, CDR2 YSYEKL. This CDR3 is built from 12 residues.